This entry lists 3 T cell receptor beta chains sequenced from one sample in a study of blood T cell repertoires in COVID-19. Assay used: immunoSEQ multiplex PCR; TCRdb lists only in-frame clones, some missing. Here the sample spans approximately 190,000 clones, 75% to 90% being singletons. The sample was peripheral blood. These receptors were collected from a woman in her thirties or forties with acute or convalescent COVID-19.

This clone was seen only a few times. The rearrangement links TRBV27 to TRBJ2-5; 7 bases line up with TRBD1. Germline values: CDR1 MNHEY, CDR2 SMNVEV (reference sequence). Trimming took 5 bases from V and 5 from J; bases not matched to a gene: 8. The length of the CDR3 is 14 residues. The chain's CDR3 is CASSPTGAGETQYF. The CDR3, as DNA: TGTGCCAGCAGTCCTACAGGGGCCGGGGAGACCCAGTACTTC.

This sequence joins TRBV28 and TRBJ2-1, with 9 positions matching TRBD2. Germline V gives CDR1 MDHEN, CDR2 SYDVKM. J gave up 2 bases and V 6 bases, and 17 bases lay outside the gene matches. The CDR3 runs 19 residues. CDR3 region: CASSLPGREGRYAYNEQFF. CDR3 sequence (DNA): TGTGCCAGCAGCCTACCAGGGCGGGAGGGACGATATGCCTACAATGAGCAGTTCTTC.

The chain employs TRBV30 and TRBJ1-6, with D hard to call. V gave up 3 bases and J gave up 0 bases, with 6 bases separating them. This CDR3 is built from 14 residues. Per germline, CDR1 GTSNPN and CDR2 SVGIG (reference sequence). Here the CDR3 reads CAWRSSSYNSPLHF. The CDR3 bases are TGTGCCTGGAGGTCCAGCTCCTATAATTCACCCCTCCACTTT.